The source of this T cell receptor (beta chain) is a study of blood T cell repertoires in COVID-19 (dated by TCRdb to about 2020). Background on the whole study: Samples covering the acute and convalescent phases of COVID-19 were provided by collaborators in the United States, Italy and Spain. Where HLA class I and class II types were available, the types were taken from metadata supplied by the sample provider, not from assay-based typing. The prospective study material was composed of cDNA or gDNA derived from T cells, B-cell-depleted T cells, or PBMCs. Sample metadata almost always included a de-identified subject ID, COVID-19 status, age in years and sex. Subjects who had been exposed to COVID-19, were actively infected with it, or had recovered from it provided the deeply sampled blood TCRbeta repertoires that made up the dataset. The repertoires were made available in a free public database intended to serve as a resource for research on the immune response to SARS-CoV-2. Samples came from the ongoing ImmuneRACE study (first 160 participants) plus 1,254 subjects from 6 global collaborators. What the work shows at the level of the full study, not this receptor alone: How much clinical and demographic metadata was included differed by source and by participant, and the metadata was provided uncurated.

Comment on this clone: It lacks a known antigen. Base qualities are not recorded, but no much larger clone differs from it by a single base.

The immunoSEQ Assay, a bias-controlled multiplex PCR, was used to amplify TCRbeta CDR3 regions from genomic DNA. As for how the authors treated the data: The number of nucleated cells in each sample was estimated by amplification of reference gene primers within the assay. To quantify the absolute abundance of each unique TCRbeta CDR3 rearrangement, sequence reads were collapsed and filtered. For each sample, productive Simpson clonality was calculated as the square root of Simpson's diversity index across productive rearrangements. TCRdb mirrors the immuneACCESS table, restricted to in-frame sequences. Some clones are absent from its copies; in checked studies, under half trace to an unresolved V gene, and the reason for the others is unknown. V, J and clone size were drawn from that table, and D and trimming were deduced from the DNA. This sample is represented by roughly 140,000 clones; more than 75% of them were singletons. Roughly 5.3% of the sample goes to the ten largest clones.

The collaborating institutions used their own protocols to collect whole blood in K2EDTA tubes. Collaborator samples were shipped for TCRbeta analysis as frozen whole blood, isolated PBMCs, or DNA extracted from either sample type. Counted from cysteine to phenylalanine, this CDR3 has 14 amino acids. Of all the DNA, just the CDR3 is kept, 42 bases in frame from base 1. V is cut by 0 bases and J by 2 bases, and the space between the germline ends is 6 bases. From a lookup of the germline V gene, CDR1 and CDR2 are SGHRS and YFSETQ. The receptor was isolated from a woman between 45 and 60 years old with acute or convalescent COVID-19. This chain joins TRBV5-1 to TRBJ1-3, with no confident D gene call. Sequenced input: peripheral blood. The DNA is TGCGCCAGCAGCTTGGATGCGGCTGGAAACACCATATATTTT. It translates to CASSLDAAGNTIYF. The reference TRBV5-1 and TRBJ1-3 proteins fill in what lies around the CDR3, so the full variable domain reads KAGVTQTPRYLIKTRGQQVTLSCSPISGHRSVSWYQQTPGQGLQFLFEYFSETQRNKGNFPGRFSGRQFSNSRSEMNVSTLELGDSALYLCASSLDAAGNTIYFGEGSWLTVV.